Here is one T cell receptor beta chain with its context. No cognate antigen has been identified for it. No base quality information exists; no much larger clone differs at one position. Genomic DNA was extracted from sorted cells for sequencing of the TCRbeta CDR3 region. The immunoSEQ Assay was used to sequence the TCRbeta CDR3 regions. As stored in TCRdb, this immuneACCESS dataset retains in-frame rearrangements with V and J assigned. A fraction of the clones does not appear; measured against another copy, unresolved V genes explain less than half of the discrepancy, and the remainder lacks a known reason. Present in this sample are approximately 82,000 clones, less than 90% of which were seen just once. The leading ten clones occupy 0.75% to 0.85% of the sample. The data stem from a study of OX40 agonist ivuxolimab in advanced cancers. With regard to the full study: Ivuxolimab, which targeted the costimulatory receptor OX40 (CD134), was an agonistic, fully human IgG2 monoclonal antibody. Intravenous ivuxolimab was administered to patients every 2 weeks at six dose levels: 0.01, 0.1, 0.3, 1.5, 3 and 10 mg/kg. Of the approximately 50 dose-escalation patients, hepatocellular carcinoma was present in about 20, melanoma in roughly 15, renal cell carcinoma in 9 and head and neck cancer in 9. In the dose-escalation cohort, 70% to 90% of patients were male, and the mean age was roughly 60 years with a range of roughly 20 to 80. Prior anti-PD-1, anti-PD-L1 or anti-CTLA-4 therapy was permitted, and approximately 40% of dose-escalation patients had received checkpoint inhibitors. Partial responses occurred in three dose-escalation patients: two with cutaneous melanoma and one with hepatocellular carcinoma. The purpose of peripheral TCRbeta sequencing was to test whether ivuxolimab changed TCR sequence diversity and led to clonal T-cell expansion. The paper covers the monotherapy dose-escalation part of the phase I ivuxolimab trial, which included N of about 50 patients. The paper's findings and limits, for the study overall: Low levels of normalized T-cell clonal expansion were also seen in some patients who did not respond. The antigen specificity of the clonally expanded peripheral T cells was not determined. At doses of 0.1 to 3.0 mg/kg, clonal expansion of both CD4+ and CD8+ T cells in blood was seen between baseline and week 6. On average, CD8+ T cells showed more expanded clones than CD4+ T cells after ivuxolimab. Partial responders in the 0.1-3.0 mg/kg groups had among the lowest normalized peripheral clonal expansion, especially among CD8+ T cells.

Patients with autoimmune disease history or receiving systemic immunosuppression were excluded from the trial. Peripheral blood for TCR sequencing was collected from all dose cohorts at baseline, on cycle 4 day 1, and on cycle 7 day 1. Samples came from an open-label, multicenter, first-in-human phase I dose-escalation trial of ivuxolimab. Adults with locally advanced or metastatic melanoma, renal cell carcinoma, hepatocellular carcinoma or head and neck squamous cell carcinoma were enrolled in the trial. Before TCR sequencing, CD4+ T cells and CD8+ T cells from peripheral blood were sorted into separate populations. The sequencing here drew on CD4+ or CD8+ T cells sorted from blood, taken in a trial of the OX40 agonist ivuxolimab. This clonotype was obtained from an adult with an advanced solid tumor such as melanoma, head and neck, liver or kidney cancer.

The nucleotides are TGTGCCAGCCGGGGAGGAAACTACGAGCAGTACTTC. This yields the protein CASRGGNYEQYF. The rearranged segments are TRBV6-5 and TRBJ2-7; TRBD2 is a possible D gene, resting on 6 matching bases. The CDR3 runs 12 amino acids, cysteine and phenylalanine included. Just CDR3 DNA is preserved here, 36 bases in frame from base 1. From a lookup of the germline V gene, CDR1 and CDR2 are MNHEY and SVGAGI. The germline ends are 11 bases apart after V is trimmed by 8 bases and J by 3 bases.